This TCR beta chain was observed in a study of blood T cell repertoires in COVID-19 (dated by TCRdb to the early 2020s). About the study as a whole: Samples from collaborators originated in the United States, Italy and Spain and spanned both the acute and convalescent phases of COVID-19. The prospective study material was composed of cDNA or gDNA derived from T cells, B-cell-depleted T cells, or PBMCs. The dataset comprised deeply sampled blood TCRbeta repertoires from subjects exposed to, actively infected with, or recovered from COVID-19. The repertoires were released in a freely available public database intended as a resource for research on the immune response to SARS-CoV-2. Samples came from the ongoing ImmuneRACE study (first 160 participants) plus 1,254 subjects from 6 global collaborators. Nearly every sample came with metadata listing a de-identified subject ID, COVID-19 status, age in years and sex. HLA class I and class II types, where available, came from metadata supplied by the sample provider rather than from assay-based typing.

The immunoSEQ Assay, a bias-controlled multiplex PCR, was used to amplify TCRbeta CDR3 regions from genomic DNA. The source study handled its data this way. The number of nucleated cells in each sample was estimated from the amplification of reference gene primers within the assay. Sequence reads were collapsed and filtered to measure the absolute abundance of every unique TCRbeta CDR3 rearrangement. Productive Simpson clonality was computed per sample as the square root of Simpson's diversity index over productive rearrangements. TCRdb carries this immuneACCESS record with in-frame sequences only. Its versions omit some clonotypes, under half of them owing to an unresolved V gene in the studies checked, with the rest unexplained. V and J calls and clone size follow that table, whereas D and trimming were derived from the DNA. This sample gives roughly 180,000 clones in total; roughly 81% of them show up just once. The ten biggest clones cover approximately 9.9% of the sample.

Comment on this clone: Its antigen is still unknown. No much larger clone exists at a distance of one base, and base qualities are not known.

Broad study findings and their caveats: Clinical and demographic metadata were provided uncurated, with the amount varying by source and participant.

Trimming at the junction amounts to 0 bases on V and 6 bases on J, and the germline ends lie 10 bases apart. Per the germline V gene, SGDLS is the CDR1 and YYNGEE is the CDR2. The CDR3 contains 14 residues, cysteine and phenylalanine counted. The DNA shown is the 42-base CDR3, in frame from base 1. In Seattle, one collaborating source enrolled patients while the infection was active and tracked those patients longitudinally over the course of disease. Each collaborating institution followed its own protocols to collect whole blood in K2EDTA tubes. For TCRbeta analysis, collaborators shipped samples as frozen whole blood, isolated PBMCs, or DNA extracted from either of those sample types.

Source material: peripheral blood. This chain joins TRBV9 to TRBJ2-1; the D gene is perhaps TRBD2, on 5 matching bases. The sequence came from a woman in her thirties or forties with COVID-19, enrolled during active disease. The CDR3 in this case is CASSVGGIANEQFF. The DNA sequence is TGTGCCAGCAGCGTAGGAGGGATCGCCAATGAGCAGTTCTTC.